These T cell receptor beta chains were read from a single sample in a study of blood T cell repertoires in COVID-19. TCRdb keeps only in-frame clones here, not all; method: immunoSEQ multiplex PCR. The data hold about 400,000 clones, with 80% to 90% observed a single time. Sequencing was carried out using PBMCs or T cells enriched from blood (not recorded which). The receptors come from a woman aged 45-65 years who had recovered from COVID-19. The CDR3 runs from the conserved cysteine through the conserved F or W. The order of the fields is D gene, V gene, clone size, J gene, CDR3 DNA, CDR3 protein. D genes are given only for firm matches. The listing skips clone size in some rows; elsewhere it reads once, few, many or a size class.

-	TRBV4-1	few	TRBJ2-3	TGCGCCAGCAGCCCTACAGGGTACACAGATACGCAGTATTTT	CASSPTGYTDTQYF
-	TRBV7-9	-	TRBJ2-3	TGTGCCAGCAGCTTCGGGGTAGATACGCAGTATTTT	CASSFGVDTQYF
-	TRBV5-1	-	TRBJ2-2	TGCGCCAGCAGCTTGTCGGGTTCCGGGGAGCTGTTTTTT	CASSLSGSGELFF
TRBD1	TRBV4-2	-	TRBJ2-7	TGTGCCAGCAGCCAAGAAGTGACAGGGGGCTCGGACGAGCAGTACTTC	CASSQEVTGGSDEQYF
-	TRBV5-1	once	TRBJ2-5	TGCGCCAGCAGCTCCCCCAAGGACTTGCTACAAGAGACCCAGTACTTC	CASSSPKDLLQETQYF
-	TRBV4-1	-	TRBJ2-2	TGCGCCAGCAGCCAAGGGAGGAAATACTCTTCCGGGGAGCTGTTTTTT	CASSQGRKYSSGELFF
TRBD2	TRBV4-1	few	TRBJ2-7	TGCGCCAGCAGCCAAGATCAGGGTAGCGGGGGGGACGCCTACGAGCAGTACTTC	CASSQDQGSGGDAYEQYF
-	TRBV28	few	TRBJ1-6	TGTGCCAGCAGTTTCGTGCAGGGTAATTCACCCCTCCACTTT	CASSFVQGNSPLHF
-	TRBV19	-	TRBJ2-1	TGTGCCAGTAGTATAGTAGGGCCGGGGATGAATGAGCAGTTCTTC	CASSIVGPGMNEQFF
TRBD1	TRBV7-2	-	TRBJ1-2	TGTGCCAGCAGCCCCGACAGGGACTATGGCTACACCTTC	CASSPDRDYGYTF
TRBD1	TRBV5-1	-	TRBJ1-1	TGCGCCAGCAGCTTGGGCCGACAGGGAAGCACTGAAGCTTTCTTT	CASSLGRQGSTEAFF
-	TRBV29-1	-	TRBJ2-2	TGCAGCGTTGTACCGACAAGCGGGGAGCTGTTTTTT	CSVVPTSGELFF
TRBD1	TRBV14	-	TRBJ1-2	TGTGCCAGCAGTCCTGACAGGGGGTATGGCTACACCTTC	CASSPDRGYGYTF
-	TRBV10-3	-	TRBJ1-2	TGTGCCATCAGTGAGAATATGGGGACCACAGGGAACTATGGCTACACCTTC	CAISENMGTTGNYGYTF
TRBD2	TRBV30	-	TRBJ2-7	TGTGCCTGGAGTCTCATAGCGGGGAGCTCCTACGAGCAGTACTTC	CAWSLIAGSSYEQYF
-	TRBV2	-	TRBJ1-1	TGTGCCAGTTCCCAATCCGGGAGTACTGAAGCTTTCTTT	CASSQSGSTEAFF
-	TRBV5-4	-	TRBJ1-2	TGTGCCAGCAGCTTGGAGGGGTCTGGCTACACCTTC	CASSLEGSGYTF
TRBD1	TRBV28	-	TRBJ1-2	TGTGCCAGCAGTGGGATGGGACAGGGATTTGGCTACACCTTC	CASSGMGQGFGYTF
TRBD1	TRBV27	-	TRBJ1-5	TGTGCCAGCAGTTTGAGGGCAGGGGGTTGGAGCAATCAGCCCCAGCATTTT	CASSLRAGGWSNQPQHF
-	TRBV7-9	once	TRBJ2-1	TGTGCCAGCAGCCCTAGGGGAGGTGGTGAGCAGTTCTTC	CASSPRGGGEQFF
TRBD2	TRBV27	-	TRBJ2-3	TGTGCCAGCAGTTTGCGCGGGGGGGGAGATACGCAGTATTTT	CASSLRGGGDTQYF
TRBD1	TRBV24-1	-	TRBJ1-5	TGTGCCACCAGTGATACAGGGGGACAGCCCCAGCATTTT	CATSDTGGQPQHF
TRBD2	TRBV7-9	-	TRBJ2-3	TGTGCCAGCAGACTGGGGGGGGGCACAGATACGCAGTATTTT	CASRLGGGTDTQYF
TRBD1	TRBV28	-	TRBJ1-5	TGTGCCAGCAGCAGAACAGGGGGCAATCAGCCCCAGCATTTT	CASSRTGGNQPQHF
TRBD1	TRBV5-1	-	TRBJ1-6	TGCGCCAGCAGCTCCTCACAGGGGGCGAATTCACCCCTCCACTTT	CASSSSQGANSPLHF
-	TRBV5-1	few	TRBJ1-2	TGCGCCAGCAGCTTGGTAGAGGGGGTCGGTGGCTACACCTTC	CASSLVEGVGGYTF
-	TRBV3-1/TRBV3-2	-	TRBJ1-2	TGTGCCAGCAGCCAAGACGCGGGGTATGGCTACACCTTC	CASSQDAGYGYTF
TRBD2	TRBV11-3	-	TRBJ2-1	TGTGCCAGCAGCTTAGAGTGGCGGGGGGGCCGCAATGAGCAGTTCTTC	CASSLEWRGGRNEQFF
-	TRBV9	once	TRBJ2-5	TGTGCCAGCAGCGTAGCCGGGGTACAAGAGACCCAGTACTTC	CASSVAGVQETQYF
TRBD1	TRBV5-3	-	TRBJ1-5	TGTGCCAGAAGCTTGGGGGACAGGGTCAATCAGCCCCAGCATTTT	CARSLGDRVNQPQHF
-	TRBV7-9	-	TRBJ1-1	TGTGCCAGCAGCGGCGGCGAAGCTTTCTTT	CASSGGEAFF
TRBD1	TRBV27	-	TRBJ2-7	TGTGCCAGCAGTGTGGGACAGGGGGCCTGGTACGAGCAGTACTTC	CASSVGQGAWYEQYF
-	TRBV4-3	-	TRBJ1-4	TGCGCCAGCAGCCCAGGCTCCCGGGACAATAATGAAAAACTGTTTTTT	CASSPGSRDNNEKLFF
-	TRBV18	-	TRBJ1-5	TGTGCCAGCTCACCGACAGATAGCAATCAGCCCCAGCATTTT	CASSPTDSNQPQHF
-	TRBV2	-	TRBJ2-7	TGTGCCAGCAGTAGGGGGGAGCAGTACTTC	CASSRGEQYF
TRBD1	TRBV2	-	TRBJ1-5	TGTGCCAGCAGTGGGAGGACAGGGGGGAGTCAGCCCCAGCATTTT	CASSGRTGGSQPQHF
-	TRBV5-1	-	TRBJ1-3	TGCGCCAGCAGGTACCCGGGTAAGTCTGGAAACACCATATATTTT	CASRYPGKSGNTIYF
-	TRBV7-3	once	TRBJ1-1	TGTGCCAGCGGCGGGGGTGAAGGGACTGAAGCTTTCTTT	CASGGGEGTEAFF
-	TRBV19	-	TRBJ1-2	TGTGCCAGTAGTTGGGCGGGCCTCCCCTATGGCTACACCTTC	CASSWAGLPYGYTF
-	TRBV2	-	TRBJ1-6	TGTGCCAGCAGTGATATGACAGGCAGAAAGAATTATAATTCACCCCTCCACTTT	CASSDMTGRKNYNSPLHF
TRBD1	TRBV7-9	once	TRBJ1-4	TGTGCCAGCAGCCCCCTGACAGGGGAGTTTGAAAAACTGTTTTTT	CASSPLTGEFEKLFF
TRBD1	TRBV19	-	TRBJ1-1	TGTGCCAGTATCAAGGACAGGGCGAGCACTGAAGCTTTCTTT	CASIKDRASTEAFF
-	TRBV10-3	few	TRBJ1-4	TGTGCCACCAGACCGGGCCCTCGAGAGGGTGAAAAACTGTTTTTT	CATRPGPREGEKLFF
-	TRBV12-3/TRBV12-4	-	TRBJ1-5	TGTGCCAGCAGCCTCAGGTCCAATCAGCCCCAGCATTTT	CASSLRSNQPQHF
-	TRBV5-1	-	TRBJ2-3	TGCGCCAGCACTGATCGGGGGAGCACAGATACGCAGTATTTT	CASTDRGSTDTQYF
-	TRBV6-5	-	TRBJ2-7	TGTGCCAGCAGTTACGTTCCCGGGGAGCAGTACTTC	CASSYVPGEQYF
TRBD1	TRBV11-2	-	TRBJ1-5	TGTGCCAGCAGCCGGGACAGGGGGCAGCCCCAGCATTTT	CASSRDRGQPQHF
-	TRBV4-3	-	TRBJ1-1	TGCGCCAGCAGCCAAGATAGGGGCCCGTACACTGAAGCTTTCTTT	CASSQDRGPYTEAFF
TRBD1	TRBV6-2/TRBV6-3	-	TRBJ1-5	TGTGCCAGCAGTTATCAGGGGGCCAGTCAGCCCCAGCATTTT	CASSYQGASQPQHF
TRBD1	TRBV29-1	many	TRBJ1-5	TGCAGCGTTGCTGCCGGGACAGCGGACCAGCCCCAGCATTTT	CSVAAGTADQPQHF
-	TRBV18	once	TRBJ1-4	TGTGCCAGCTCACAAGGACTAGAGGAAAAACTGTTTTTT	CASSQGLEEKLFF
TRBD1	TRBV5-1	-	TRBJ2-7	TGCGCCAGCAGCAATACCTTGACAGGGCTGTCCTACGAGCAGTACTTC	CASSNTLTGLSYEQYF
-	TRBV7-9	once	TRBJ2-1	TGTGCCAGCAGCTCCCCCTTGAGGGTAAGCTCCTACAATGAGCAGTTCTTC	CASSSPLRVSSYNEQFF
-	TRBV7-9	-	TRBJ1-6	TGTGCCAGCAGCTTCCCGGCGGAGCCCCTCCACTTT	CASSFPAEPLHF
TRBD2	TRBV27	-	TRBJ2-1	TGTGCCAGCGGACTAGCGGGATACAATGAGCAGTTCTTC	CASGLAGYNEQFF
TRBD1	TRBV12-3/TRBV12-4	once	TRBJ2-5	TGTGCCAGCAGTACTGGACAGGGAGGGTACTTC	CASSTGQGGYF
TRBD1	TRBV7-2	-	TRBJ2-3	TGTGCCAGCAGCATTAGACAGGGGCCCACAGATACGCAGTATTTT	CASSIRQGPTDTQYF
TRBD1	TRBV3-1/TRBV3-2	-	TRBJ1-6	TGTGCCAGCAGCCATAGTCCCGGGACAGGGGTCTCACCCCTCCACTTT	CASSHSPGTGVSPLHF
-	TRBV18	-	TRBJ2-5	TGTGCCAGCTCACCCGCAAGTAGTAGCCAAGAGACCCAGTACTTC	CASSPASSSQETQYF
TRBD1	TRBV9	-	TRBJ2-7	TGTGCCAGCAGCTCCCGGACAGGGGGTAGCGAGCAGTACTTC	CASSSRTGGSEQYF